This is a list of T cell receptor beta chains from one sample in a study of T cells in tuberculosis. TCRdb keeps only in-frame clones here, not all; method: immunoSEQ multiplex PCR. The table includes about 43,000 clones, approximately 94% detected once. Sequencing was done on a sample of PBMCs. The source is a donor between 10 and 35 years old with latent tuberculosis or without tuberculosis infection. Some clones in this sample may be carry-over from other donors' samples. Both conserved end residues are part of each CDR3. Expanded clones get a size class; other rows say once, few or many, or leave the size out.

V: TRBV4-1
size: .
J: TRBJ1-4
CDR3: CASSQGDRRYEKLFF

V: TRBV2
size: .
J: TRBJ2-7
CDR3: CASSPGQLYEQYF

V: TRBV19
size: once
J: TRBJ2-7
CDR3: CASSIRYRRSSYEQYF

V: TRBV27
size: .
J: TRBJ2-6
CDR3: CASSLLRGMSGANVLTF

V: TRBV5-6
size: .
J: TRBJ2-7
CDR3: CASSLQGTYEQYF

V: TRBV4-3
size: .
J: TRBJ1-1
CDR3: CASSQDLSTRAEAFF

V: TRBV4-1
size: .
J: TRBJ2-1
CDR3: CASSHPVNALNEQFF

V: TRBV5-1
size: .
J: TRBJ2-4
CDR3: CASSLLRTSGRIGIQYF

V: TRBV4-3
size: .
J: TRBJ2-7
CDR3: CASSQERVAADPYEQYF

V: TRBV10-3
size: .
J: TRBJ1-1
CDR3: CATGGPMNTEAFF

V: TRBV28
size: .
J: TRBJ2-7
CDR3: CASSPSRSYEQYF

V: TRBV5-5
size: once
J: TRBJ1-2
CDR3: CASSLTGQGLGGYTF

V: TRBV9
size: .
J: TRBJ2-3
CDR3: CASSVDPGLSTDTQYF

V: TRBV27
size: .
J: TRBJ1-2
CDR3: CASSFTPRNTGYGYTF

V: TRBV14
size: .
J: TRBJ2-2
CDR3: CASSPRKRLAGIAGELFF